This TCR beta chain comes out of a study of cytomegalovirus exposure and HLA in healthy donors. Study-level background: The 95 to 150 validation repertoires used a platform that matched the one used for the 550 to 800 first-cohort repertoires, as a later analysis reported. General observations from the study: The tendency of first-cohort TCR clusters to co-occur in the 120 or so validation repertoires emerged from a later analysis. It was 150 to 200 TCR beta chains that were listed as cytomegalovirus-associated. As confirmed in vitro, a few CMV-associated chains were specific for CMV antigens.

The method was immunoSEQ multiplex PCR; TCRdb's version includes in-frame clones alone and lacks a portion of them. The sample carries 120,000 or so clones, approximately 90% recorded once. On this clone: Its cognate antigen is unknown.

Germline CDR1 and CDR2: LNHDA and SQIVND (reference sequence). Trimming shortened V by 0 bases and J by 3 bases, and 17 bases separated the two germline ends. The CDR3 runs 17 residues. The receptor's source is a woman aged 18-30 years in good health and CMV-seronegative. Specimen: PBMCs. V usage is TRBV19 and J usage is TRBJ1-2; D gene unclear. The CDR3: CASSIEPGGIWDYGYTF. CDR3 DNA: TGTGCCAGTAGTATAGAACCGGGAGGGATTTGGGACTATGGCTACACCTTC.